This T cell receptor beta chain derives from a study of tumor-infiltrating lymphocytes in primary liver carcinoma. Study background: Those enrolled were patients of both sexes, who were aged 30 to 69 years.

It was from roughly 20-30 mg of unsorted bulk tissue that RNA and DNA were co-extracted. Patients were chronically HBV-infected and treatment-naive. The CDR3 spans 12 residues. The germline V gene has CDR1 SEHNR and CDR2 FQNEAQ (reference sequence). The study's findings and limits: Merely some 8-24% of top clones spanned all five tumor regions.

TCR beta cDNA was prepared out of around 460 ng total RNA by means of a constant-region primer. For TCR beta, libraries were produced by three nested multiplex PCR rounds using slightly modified ARM-PCR. TRBV1-TRBV30 forward primers paired with a C-beta reverse primer drove the first two PCR rounds, around 10 cycles each. TCRdb analysed the multiplex PCR reads with MiXCR anew, one entry per CDR3 protein. The sample yields 70,000 to 75,000 distinct CDR3 sequences, over 60% seen once. Concerning this clonotype: Its target is unknown. Relative to the germline gene, one junction end is altered; a read error may explain this.

The source of this sequence is a man aged 35-49 years with primary liver carcinoma and hepatitis B virus infection. This chain connects TRBV7-9 to TRBJ2-1; maybe TRBD2 (5 bases). The sample taken for sequencing was liver tumor tissue from sampling region 4. The subset here: tumor region T4, right-lateral pole. The CDR3 DNA follows: TGTGCCAGCAGCTCCCGGGGTGATGAACAGTTCTTC. Its translation: CASSSRGDEQFF. Drawing the rest from reference TRBV7-9 and TRBJ2-1, the complete variable domain is DTGVSQNPRHKITKRGQNVTFRCDPISEHNRLYWYRQTLGQGPEFLTYFQNEAQLEKSRLLSDRFSAERPKGSFSTLEIQRTEQGDSAMYLCASSSRGDEQFFGPGTRLTVL.